These 27 T cell receptor beta chains share one sample of origin, sequenced in a study of OX40 agonist ivuxolimab in advanced cancers. The table came from immunoSEQ multiplex PCR; TCRdb's copy has only in-frame clones and leaves some out. Of 27,000 or so clones listed, approximately 84% are singletons. Source: CD4+ or CD8+ T cells sorted from blood, taken in a trial of the OX40 agonist ivuxolimab. Source of these receptors: an adult with an advanced solid tumor such as melanoma, head and neck, liver or kidney cancer.

The chain links TRBV15 to TRBJ1-4; D gene uncertain. Germline V lookup: CDR1 LNHNV, CDR2 YYDKDF (reference sequence). The CDR3 is 15 residues long. Trimming pared 0 bases from V and 6 bases from J, leaving 11 bases between. CDR3 amino acids: CATSRDRSEHEKLFF. CDR3 nucleotide sequence: TGTGCCACCAGCAGAGACAGGTCTGAGCATGAAAAACTGTTTTTT.

The V and J genes are TRBV30 and TRBJ2-1; 9 positions match TRBD1. CDR1 and CDR2 (germline): GTSNPN, SVGIG (reference sequence). The CDR3 extends over 13 amino acids. The junction had 7 bases not matched to a gene; V was cut back by 5 bases and J by 8 bases. The CDR3 spells CAWGTGNRYEQFF. The CDR3 nucleotides are TGTGCCTGGGGGACAGGGAACCGCTATGAGCAGTTCTTC.

The chain carries TRBV4-3 and TRBJ1-2, with a possible D match to TRBD1 (5 bases). This CDR3 comprises 15 residues. Looked up from germline, CDR1 is LGHNA and CDR2 is YSLEER. Trimming cost V 0 bases and J 2 bases, with 10 bases left between them. The CDR3 here is CASSQDVDSNYGYTF. The CDR3 bases are TGCGCCAGCAGCCAAGATGTAGACAGCAACTATGGCTACACCTTC.

This sequence joins TRBV2 and TRBJ1-4; tentative D call: TRBD1 (6 bases). Germline CDR1 reads SNHLY; CDR2 reads FYNNEI. The CDR3 loop spans 14 amino acids. V dropped 1 base and J dropped 8 bases, with 11 bases sitting between them. CDR3 bases: TGTGCCAGCAGTGAAGTGGGGGCGAACGAAAAACTGTTTTTT. Amino acids: CASSEVGANEKLFF.

The chain joins TRBV7-9 to TRBJ1-5; a possible D gene is TRBD1 (5 bases). Germline V gene data show CDR1 as SEHNR and CDR2 as FQNEAQ (reference sequence). Trimming shortened V by 4 bases and J by 0 bases, and 10 bases separated the two germline ends. The CDR3 has 15 amino acids. In nucleotides, the CDR3 is TGTGCCAGCAGCTCTTCAGGGTATAGCAATCAGCCCCAGCATTTT. Its translation is CASSSSGYSNQPQHF.

In its sample, this clone was seen once. V and J are TRBV7-8 and TRBJ1-2, with no clear D. In germline, CDR1 is SGHVS, CDR2 FQNEAQ. The V and J ends lost 5 bases and 2 bases respectively, with 9 bases between them. The CDR3 sequence is 13 residues long. The DNA of the CDR3 is TGTGCCAGCAGCCCCCTGGGGAACTATGGCTACACCTTC. Encoded protein: CASSPLGNYGYTF. Supplemented by reference TRBV7-8 and TRBJ1-2, the full variable domain reads GAGVSQSPRYKVAKRGQDVALRCDPISGHVSLFWYQQALGQGPEFLTYFQNEAQLDKSGLPSDRFFAERPEGSVSTLKIQRTQQEDSAVYLCASSPLGNYGYTFGSGTRLTVV.

The chain uses TRBV13 and TRBJ1-1; 7 positions match TRBD1. The CDR3 is 15 amino acids. Per germline, CDR1 PRHDT and CDR2 FYEKMQ (reference sequence). With V trimmed by 3 bases and J by 4 bases, 8 bases remained unmatched. The CDR3 here is CASSFLQGLSTEAFF. The CDR3 nucleotides read TGTGCCAGCAGCTTCCTACAGGGGCTGAGCACTGAAGCTTTCTTT.

The V call is TRBV9, the J call TRBJ2-7; D is possibly TRBD1 or TRBD2 (7 bases each). Trimming left V 0 bases short and J 7 bases short, with 14 bases between. The CDR3 length is 14 residues. Looked up from germline, CDR1 is SGDLS and CDR2 is YYNGEE. CDR3 in DNA: TGTGCCAGCAGCGTAGATGGGACAGCGGGGGAGCAGTACTTC. Translating it yields CASSVDGTAGEQYF.

The chain uses TRBV11-2 and TRBJ2-7, with D hard to call. V gave up 1 base and J gave up 6 bases, with 7 bases separating them. From germline, CDR1 is SGHAT and CDR2 FQNNGV. The CDR3 runs to 12 residues. The CDR3 here is CASSLGATEQYF. The CDR3 DNA follows: TGTGCCAGCAGCTTAGGAGCAACCGAGCAGTACTTC.

This chain joins TRBV4-1 and TRBJ1-4; 9 nucleotides line up with TRBD1. This CDR3 has 13 residues. Germline trimming cut 2 bases from V and 10 bases from J; bases unmatched to any gene: 2. CDR1 MGHRA and CDR2 YSYEKL come from the germline V gene. The DNA for the CDR3 is TGCGCCAGCAGCCAAACAGGGGGCGGAAAACTGTTTTTT. Translation gives CASSQTGGGKLFF.

This chain links TRBV7-9 with TRBJ1-2, with 10 nucleotides matching TRBD1. J gave up 8 bases and V 3 bases, and 12 bases lay outside the gene matches. CDR1 is SEHNR and CDR2 is FQNEAQ in the germline V gene (reference sequence). This CDR3 has 16 amino acids. CDR3 nucleotide sequence: TGTGCCAGCAGCTTCATACCGGGACAGGGGCCTTCAGGCTACACCTTC. The encoded protein is CASSFIPGQGPSGYTF.

Details on this clone: Other DNA sequences in this specimen translate into the identical CDR3. V is TRBV27 and J is TRBJ2-7, with TRBD2 matching 7 bases. The V gene end was trimmed by 5 bases and the J gene end by 2 bases; junction bases not matched to a gene: 9. The CDR3 is 15 residues long. Looked up from germline, CDR1 is MNHEY and CDR2 is SMNVEV (reference sequence). In nucleotides, the CDR3 is TGTGCCAGCAGTCCCAAACTGGCGGGAGCCTACGAGCAGTACTTC. This codes for CASSPKLAGAYEQYF.

The genes are TRBV11-2 and TRBJ2-1; 10 bases line up with TRBD1. CDR3 length equals 15 residues. V lost 4 bases to trimming and J lost 7 bases; unmatched junction nucleotides: 7. Germline-derived CDR1 and CDR2 are SGHAT and FQNNGV. The CDR3: CASSWDRGLLNEQFF. CDR3 sequence (DNA): TGTGCCAGCAGCTGGGACAGGGGTTTGTTGAATGAGCAGTTCTTC.

The CDR3: CASSSPWTSGSHEQYF. The CDR3 nucleotides read TGTGCCAGTAGTTCCCCATGGACTAGCGGGAGTCACGAGCAGTACTTC. This rearrangement joins TRBV19 to TRBJ2-7; TRBD2 matches 13 bases. The length of the CDR3 is 16 residues. The trim removed 5 bases at V and 5 bases at J, leaving 9 bases unmatched. Looked up from germline, CDR1 is LNHDA and CDR2 is SQIVND (reference sequence).

The chain uses TRBV19 and TRBJ2-7, with a tentative D call TRBD2 (6 bases). The V gene lost 6 bases and the J gene lost 3 bases, with 15 bases spanning the gap. The V gene's germline CDR1 is LNHDA and CDR2 SQIVND (reference sequence). CDR3 size: 14 residues. The CDR3 bases are TGTGCCAGTAGCCCTGCACTGGGGGGCTACGAGCAGTACTTC. It specifies CASSPALGGYEQYF.

This chain connects TRBV7-2 to TRBJ1-1; the D is unclear. The V and J ends lost 5 bases and 2 bases respectively, with 12 bases between them. This CDR3 is built from 14 residues. Germline V gene lookup returns CDR1 SGHTA and CDR2 FQGNSA. As DNA, the CDR3 is TGTGCCAGCAGCCGAATCACAGCTAACACTGAAGCTTTCTTT. Its translation: CASSRITANTEAFF.

The CDR3 region has the DNA TGTGCCAGCAGCGGGGCCACAGATACGCAGTATTTT. Translation: CASSGATDTQYF. This chain joins TRBV5-6 and TRBJ2-3; TRBD1 might be the D (5 bases). Germline V gene sequence: CDR1 SGHDT, CDR2 YYEEEE. Trimming cost V 4 bases and J 2 bases, with 5 bases left between them. The length of the CDR3 is 12 residues.

The V gene is TRBV11-2, the J gene TRBJ2-7; TRBD2 is a possible D gene (6 bases). Germline assignment: CDR1 SGHAT and CDR2 FQNNGV. V dropped 5 bases and J dropped 2 bases, with 16 bases sitting between them. This CDR3 is 15 amino acids long. For the CDR3, the DNA is TGTGCCAGCAGCCGAGAGGAGGGCGGGGCCTACGAGCAGTACTTC. It translates to CASSREEGGAYEQYF. The whole variable domain, filled in from reference TRBV11-2 and TRBJ2-7, reads EAGVAQSPRYKIIEKRQSVAFWCNPISGHATLYWYQQILGQGPKLLIQFQNNGVVDDSQLPKDRFSAERLKGVDSTLKIQPAKLEDSAVYLCASSREEGGAYEQYFGPGTRLTVT.

The chain has TRBV19 and TRBJ2-1; TRBD2 aligns across 9 bases. V was pared by 3 bases and J by 7 bases, with 7 bases of the junction left unmatched. The CDR3 runs to 15 residues. Germline CDR1 reads LNHDA; CDR2 reads SQIVND (reference sequence). The CDR3 here is CASSITAGGWNEQFF. The CDR3 coding sequence is TGTGCCAGTAGTATTACGGCGGGAGGGTGGAATGAGCAGTTCTTC.

For this clone: Within the sample, other DNA sequences also encode this same CDR3. The chain couples TRBV6-5 to TRBJ2-7; possibly TRBD2 for D (7 bases). The CDR3 extends over 14 amino acids. The germline V gene encodes CDR1 MNHEY and CDR2 SVGAGI. Between the trimmed V and J ends, which lost 5 bases and 5 bases, there was a span of 16 bases. CDR3 in amino acids: CASSLGGALNEQYF. The CDR3 nucleotides read TGTGCCAGCAGTCTAGGGGGGGCGCTGAACGAGCAGTACTTC.

The CDR3 bases are TGTGCAAGTCGCTTAGCGAGGGATGTCGACTATGGCTACACCTTC. Translating it yields CASRLARDVDYGYTF. This rearrangement joins TRBV12-2 to TRBJ1-2. TRBV12-2 is a documented pseudogene. This CDR3 has 15 amino acids.

The chain uses TRBV6-5 and TRBJ2-7; D call uncertain. The germline V gene encodes CDR1 MNHEY and CDR2 SVGAGI. Deletions cut 6 bases from V and 3 bases from J, with 12 bases between. This CDR3 comprises 13 residues. The CDR3 region has the DNA TGTGCCAGCAGCCAGAGTCGGAGCTACGAGCAGTACTTC. Protein product: CASSQSRSYEQYF.

The chain links TRBV27 to TRBJ2-3, with 10 positions matching TRBD2. Germline CDR1 is MNHEY and CDR2 is SMNVEV (reference sequence). The V segment lost 6 bases and the J segment 0 bases; nucleotides outside the gene matches: 3. CDR3 size: 15 residues. The CDR3 spells CASSTLAGSTDTQYF. The CDR3 bases are TGTGCCAGCAGCACACTAGCGGGGAGCACAGATACGCAGTATTTT.

A word on this clone: A read error may produce the germline difference seen at one junction end. This chain links TRBV7-7 with TRBJ2-5, with 8 nucleotides matching TRBD1. This CDR3 comprises 15 residues. Germline CDR1 reads SSHAT; CDR2 reads FNYEAQ (reference sequence). This chain's CDR3 is CASSLAQGAEETQYF. CDR3 nucleotides: TGTGCTAGCAGCTTAGCGCAGGGGGCGGAAGAGACCCAGTACTTC. Filled out from reference TRBV7-7 and TRBJ2-5, the complete variable domain reads GAGVSQSPRYKVTKRGQDVTLRCDPISSHATLYWYQQALGQGPEFLTYFNYEAQPDKSGLPSDRFSAERPEGSISTLTIQRTEQRDSAMYRCASSLAQGAEETQYFGPGTRLLVL.

The rearrangement links TRBV27 to TRBJ1-1; 9 bases agree with TRBD1. CDR1 is MNHEY, CDR2 SMNVEV, per germline (reference sequence). The CDR3 is 14 residues long. With V trimmed by 5 bases and J by 4 bases, 5 bases remained unmatched. CDR3 loop: CASSPGTGLTEAFF. DNA of the CDR3: TGTGCCAGCAGTCCGGGGACAGGGCTCACTGAAGCTTTCTTT.

The rearrangement joins TRBV28 to TRBJ2-7; D may be TRBD1 (6 bases). The CDR3 extends over 14 amino acids. V lost 1 base to trimming and J lost 6 bases, with 13 bases between them. Germline V gene sequence: CDR1 MDHEN, CDR2 SYDVKM. CDR3 residues: CASSLSGRGAEQYF. Written as DNA, the CDR3 is TGTGCCAGCAGTTTATCTGGCAGGGGTGCCGAGCAGTACTTC.

This chain joins TRBV7-6 and TRBJ2-7; 7 positions agree with TRBD1. Per the germline V gene, CDR1 is SGHVS and CDR2 is FNYEAQ. V was pared by 1 base and J by 2 bases, with 8 bases of the junction left unmatched. CDR3 size: 16 residues. Written as DNA, the CDR3 is TGTGCCAGCAGCTTAGTAGCTGGGACAGCGACCTACGAGCAGTACTTC. Residues: CASSLVAGTATYEQYF.